Included here is one T cell receptor (beta chain) sequence, with context. What it recognizes is unknown. There were likely unrecorded immune exposures, though donors were nominally healthy when sampled. The data originate from a study of cytomegalovirus exposure and HLA in healthy donors. The CDR3 totals 13 residues. Trimming removed 6 bases at V and 0 bases at J, with 3 bases between. Germline V CDR1 and CDR2: ENHRY, SYGVKD. Broader study findings: In vitro data verified three CMV-associated chains as specific for CMV antigens. The study designated some 180 TCR beta chains cytomegalovirus-associated.

PCR involved 60 Vbeta and 13 Jbeta primers. Data came from immunoSEQ multiplex PCR; TCRdb stores just in-frame clones and leaves some out. The top ten clones hold over 15% of a sample with about 130,000 clones, roughly 83% of them seen once. The sequenced sample consisted of PBMCs. This chain joins TRBV10-3 and TRBJ1-6; D unresolved. The clonotype comes from a man younger than 30 in good health and CMV-seropositive. CDR3 DNA sequence: TGTGCCATCAGGAGCTCCTATAATTCACCCCTCCACTTT. Encoded protein: CAIRSSYNSPLHF.